Listed below are T cell receptor beta chains from one sample, sequenced in a study of blood T cells in healthy people across ages. TCRdb reprocessed the 5' RACE reads with MiXCR, giving one entry per CDR3 protein. The table lists fewer than 1 million distinct CDR3 sequences, more than 40% of them singletons. Sequenced input: blood. The receptors stem from a man aged 55 to 70 in good health. CDR3s include the opening cysteine and the closing phenylalanine or tryptophan. The order of the fields is D gene, V gene, clone size, J gene, CDR3 protein, CDR3 DNA. D genes are given only for firm matches. Clone sizes are given selectively: once, few, many, or a class where the clone is expanded.

D gene: .
V gene: TRBV6-6
clone size: .
J gene: TRBJ2-7
CDR3 protein: CASSYSQADEQYF
CDR3 DNA: TGTGCCAGCAGTTACAGCCAGGCCGACGAGCAGTACTTC

D gene: .
V gene: TRBV4-1
clone size: few
J gene: TRBJ2-5
CDR3 protein: CASSRNPTAETQYF
CDR3 DNA: TGCGCCAGCAGCCGGAATCCCACGGCAGAGACCCAGTACTTC

D gene: .
V gene: TRBV11-2
clone size: few
J gene: TRBJ2-3
CDR3 protein: CASSDQPSSTDTQYF
CDR3 DNA: TGTGCCAGCAGCGACCAGCCAAGTTCCACAGATACGCAGTATTTT

D gene: TRBD1
V gene: TRBV12-5
clone size: .
J gene: TRBJ2-7
CDR3 protein: CASGRDRGIDEQYF
CDR3 DNA: TGTGCTAGTGGACGGGACAGGGGTATCGACGAGCAGTACTTC

D gene: .
V gene: TRBV29-1
clone size: many
J gene: TRBJ1-2
CDR3 protein: CSVSGSFTDDYGYTF
CDR3 DNA: TGCAGCGTTTCGGGCTCCTTTACAGATGATTATGGCTACACCTTC

D gene: TRBD2
V gene: TRBV4-1
clone size: .
J gene: TRBJ2-5
CDR3 protein: CASSQTPSGGAGTQYF
CDR3 DNA: TGCGCCAGCAGCCAAACCCCTAGCGGGGGGGCTGGGACCCAGTACTTC

D gene: .
V gene: TRBV7-2
clone size: few
J gene: TRBJ2-7
CDR3 protein: CASSPGLARGEQYF
CDR3 DNA: TGTGCCAGCAGCCCGGGACTTGCTAGGGGGGAGCAGTACTTC

D gene: .
V gene: TRBV6-2/TRBV6-3
clone size: .
J gene: TRBJ2-5
CDR3 protein: CASSYSVGGSQETQYF
CDR3 DNA: TGTGCCAGCAGTTACTCAGTGGGGGGATCCCAAGAGACCCAGTACTTC

D gene: TRBD1
V gene: TRBV29-1
clone size: .
J gene: TRBJ2-7
CDR3 protein: CSVVPRTGLGYEQYF
CDR3 DNA: TGCAGCGTTGTTCCCCGGACAGGTTTGGGTTACGAGCAGTACTTC

D gene: TRBD1
V gene: TRBV3-1
clone size: .
J gene: TRBJ2-7
CDR3 protein: CASSQVRDRPYEQYF
CDR3 DNA: TGTGCCAGCAGCCAAGTCCGGGACAGGCCCTACGAGCAGTACTTC

D gene: .
V gene: TRBV12-3/TRBV12-4
clone size: .
J gene: TRBJ2-7
CDR3 protein: CASSSKQYNEQYF
CDR3 DNA: TGTGCCAGCAGTTCGAAGCAGTACAATGAGCAGTACTTC

D gene: .
V gene: TRBV11-2
clone size: .
J gene: TRBJ2-7
CDR3 protein: CASTGMNEQYF
CDR3 DNA: TGTGCCAGCACCGGGATGAACGAGCAGTACTTC

D gene: TRBD2
V gene: TRBV5-1
clone size: few
J gene: TRBJ2-7
CDR3 protein: CASSLIAGAYEQYF
CDR3 DNA: TGCGCCAGCAGCTTGATAGCGGGGGCCTACGAGCAGTACTTC

D gene: .
V gene: TRBV20-1
clone size: few
J gene: TRBJ2-1
CDR3 protein: CSARDLRAGYNEQFF
CDR3 DNA: TGCAGTGCTAGAGATCTAAGGGCGGGTTACAATGAGCAGTTCTTC

D gene: TRBD2
V gene: TRBV4-3
clone size: .
J gene: TRBJ2-7
CDR3 protein: CASSQEVGGGGLTSYEQYF
CDR3 DNA: TGCGCCAGCAGCCAAGAGGTTGGGGGGGGAGGACTGACCTCCTACGAGCAGTACTTC

D gene: .
V gene: TRBV5-1
clone size: .
J gene: TRBJ2-5
CDR3 protein: CASSFEVRQSKETQYF
CDR3 DNA: TGCGCCAGCAGCTTCGAAGTCCGACAGTCAAAAGAGACCCAGTACTTC

D gene: .
V gene: TRBV5-5
clone size: .
J gene: TRBJ1-2
CDR3 protein: CASSLGVDSYYGYTF
CDR3 DNA: TGTGCCAGCAGCTTGGGAGTTGACAGCTACTATGGCTACACCTTC

D gene: TRBD1
V gene: TRBV7-2
clone size: once
J gene: TRBJ1-5
CDR3 protein: CASSWRQGAQPQHF
CDR3 DNA: TGTGCCAGCAGCTGGAGACAGGGTGCTCAGCCCCAGCATTTT

D gene: .
V gene: TRBV25-1
clone size: .
J gene: TRBJ1-2
CDR3 protein: CASSDPSQGADGYTF
CDR3 DNA: TGTGCCAGCAGTGACCCTAGTCAGGGAGCGGATGGCTACACCTTC

D gene: TRBD2
V gene: TRBV20-1
clone size: .
J gene: TRBJ2-7
CDR3 protein: CSARDLERGHSYEQYF
CDR3 DNA: TGCAGTGCTAGAGATTTGGAGCGGGGCCACTCCTACGAGCAGTACTTC

D gene: TRBD1
V gene: TRBV6-6
clone size: .
J gene: TRBJ2-5
CDR3 protein: CASSSPTGTGGFGEQYF
CDR3 DNA: TGTGCCAGCAGTTCACCAACCGGGACAGGGGGCTTCGGTGAGCAGTACTTC

D gene: .
V gene: TRBV5-1
clone size: .
J gene: TRBJ2-7
CDR3 protein: CASSLGSDTYEQYF
CDR3 DNA: TGCGCCAGCAGTTTAGGTTCGGATACCTACGAGCAGTACTTC

D gene: .
V gene: TRBV27
clone size: .
J gene: TRBJ2-1
CDR3 protein: CASSSSYRMSWDNEQFF
CDR3 DNA: TGTGCCAGCAGTTCATCTTACAGGATGTCGTGGGACAATGAGCAGTTCTTC

D gene: TRBD1
V gene: TRBV2
clone size: .
J gene: TRBJ1-5
CDR3 protein: CASTSDRINQPQHF
CDR3 DNA: TGTGCCAGCACCTCGGACAGGATAAATCAGCCCCAGCATTTT

D gene: TRBD1
V gene: TRBV5-1
clone size: many
J gene: TRBJ2-7
CDR3 protein: CASSLDRDEQYF
CDR3 DNA: TGTGCCAGCAGCTTGGACAGGGACGAGCAGTACTTC

D gene: TRBD2
V gene: TRBV20-1
clone size: few
J gene: TRBJ2-7
CDR3 protein: CSARGAGGGEQYF
CDR3 DNA: TGCAGTGCTAGAGGCGCGGGGGGAGGGGAGCAGTACTTC

D gene: .
V gene: TRBV15
clone size: once
J gene: TRBJ1-4
CDR3 protein: CATSREGRYNEKLFF
CDR3 DNA: TGTGCCACCAGCAGAGAAGGCAGATATAATGAAAAACTGTTTTTT

D gene: TRBD1
V gene: TRBV7-2
clone size: .
J gene: TRBJ2-7
CDR3 protein: CASSKPGQGPYEQYF
CDR3 DNA: TGTGCCAGCAGCAAACCGGGACAGGGGCCCTACGAGCAGTACTTC

D gene: TRBD1
V gene: TRBV6-1
clone size: .
J gene: TRBJ1-2
CDR3 protein: CASRPGTGINYGYTF
CDR3 DNA: TGTGCCAGCAGACCTGGGACAGGGATCAACTATGGCTACACCTTC

D gene: .
V gene: TRBV20-1
clone size: few
J gene: TRBJ2-5
CDR3 protein: CSARAGYRETQYF
CDR3 DNA: TGCAGTGCTAGAGCAGGGTATCGAGAGACCCAGTACTTC

D gene: .
V gene: TRBV29-1
clone size: .
J gene: TRBJ2-7
CDR3 protein: CSVQDPADSSYEQYF
CDR3 DNA: TGCAGCGTCCAGGACCCAGCTGATAGCTCCTACGAGCAGTACTTC

D gene: TRBD2
V gene: TRBV20-1
clone size: .
J gene: TRBJ2-5
CDR3 protein: CSAPRTSGDPYNEQYF
CDR3 DNA: TGCAGTGCCCCTCGGACTAGCGGGGACCCCTACAATGAGCAGTACTTC

D gene: .
V gene: TRBV10-3
clone size: .
J gene: TRBJ2-1
CDR3 protein: CAISDGDGEQFF
CDR3 DNA: TGTGCCATCAGTGACGGGGACGGTGAGCAGTTCTTC

D gene: .
V gene: TRBV5-5
clone size: few
J gene: TRBJ1-5
CDR3 protein: CASSSVRDGSNQPQHF
CDR3 DNA: TGTGCCAGCAGCTCCGTAAGGGACGGTAGCAATCAGCCCCAGCATTTT

D gene: .
V gene: TRBV20-1
clone size: .
J gene: TRBJ2-7
CDR3 protein: CSARKDNHLSSEQYF
CDR3 DNA: TGCAGTGCTAGAAAAGACAACCACCTCTCTTCCGAGCAGTACTTC

D gene: TRBD2
V gene: TRBV7-8
clone size: .
J gene: TRBJ2-5
CDR3 protein: CASSLGLAGALYQETQYF
CDR3 DNA: TGTGCCAGTAGCTTAGGGCTAGCGGGGGCATTGTACCAAGAGACCCAGTACTTC

D gene: .
V gene: TRBV20-1
clone size: .
J gene: TRBJ2-3
CDR3 protein: CSGAYTDTQYF
CDR3 DNA: TGCAGTGGGGCCTACACAGATACGCAGTATTTT

D gene: TRBD2
V gene: TRBV5-5
clone size: once
J gene: TRBJ2-3
CDR3 protein: CASKNDVGGGGTQYF
CDR3 DNA: TGTGCCAGCAAGAACGATGTGGGGGGGGGAGGTACGCAGTATTTT

D gene: .
V gene: TRBV6-1
clone size: .
J gene: TRBJ2-3
CDR3 protein: CASWHNTDTQYF
CDR3 DNA: TGTGCCAGCTGGCACAACACAGATACGCAGTATTTT

D gene: TRBD2
V gene: TRBV10-3
clone size: .
J gene: TRBJ2-5
CDR3 protein: CAISESAQGGETQYF
CDR3 DNA: TGTGCCATCAGTGAGTCTGCGCAGGGAGGGGAGACCCAGTACTTC

D gene: TRBD1
V gene: TRBV6-2/TRBV6-3
clone size: few
J gene: TRBJ1-2
CDR3 protein: CASRPDRGGNYGYTF
CDR3 DNA: TGTGCCAGCAGGCCCGACAGGGGAGGTAACTATGGCTACACCTTC

D gene: TRBD2
V gene: TRBV15
clone size: few
J gene: TRBJ2-7
CDR3 protein: CATSRSGGPPDEQYF
CDR3 DNA: TGTGCCACCAGCAGGTCGGGAGGTCCTCCTGACGAGCAGTACTTC

D gene: .
V gene: TRBV15
clone size: many
J gene: TRBJ2-1
CDR3 protein: CATGRMSRTNEQFF
CDR3 DNA: TGTGCCACCGGCAGGATGTCGCGGACCAATGAGCAGTTCTTC

D gene: .
V gene: TRBV3-1
clone size: .
J gene: TRBJ1-2
CDR3 protein: CASRDGAGRSYGYTF
CDR3 DNA: TGTGCCAGCAGAGATGGAGCGGGACGAAGCTATGGCTACACCTTC

D gene: TRBD1
V gene: TRBV6-1
clone size: few
J gene: TRBJ2-7
CDR3 protein: CASSEYGTGKSYEQYF
CDR3 DNA: TGTGCCAGCAGTGAATATGGGACAGGAAAGTCCTACGAGCAGTACTTC

D gene: .
V gene: TRBV21-1
clone size: .
J gene: TRBJ2-3
CDR3 protein: CASSKEEGSDTQYF
CDR3 DNA: TGTGCCAGCAGCAAAGAGGAGGGATCAGATACGCAGTATTTT